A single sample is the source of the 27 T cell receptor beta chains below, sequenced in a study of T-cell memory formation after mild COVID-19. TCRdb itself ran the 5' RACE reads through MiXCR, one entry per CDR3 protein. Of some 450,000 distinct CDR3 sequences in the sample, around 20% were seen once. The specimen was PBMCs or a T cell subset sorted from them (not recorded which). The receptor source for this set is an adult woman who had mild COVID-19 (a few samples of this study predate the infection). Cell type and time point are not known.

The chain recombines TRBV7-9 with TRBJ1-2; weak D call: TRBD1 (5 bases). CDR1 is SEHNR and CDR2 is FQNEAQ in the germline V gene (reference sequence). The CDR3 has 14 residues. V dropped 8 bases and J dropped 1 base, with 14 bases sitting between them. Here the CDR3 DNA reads TGTGCCAGCGCGACAGCCAGTTATAACTATGGCTACACCTTC. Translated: CASATASYNYGYTF.

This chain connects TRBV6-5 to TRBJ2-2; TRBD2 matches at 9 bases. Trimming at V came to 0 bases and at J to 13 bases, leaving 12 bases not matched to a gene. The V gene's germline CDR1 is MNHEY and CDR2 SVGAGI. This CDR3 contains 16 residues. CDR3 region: CASSYSSGSGGEMLFF. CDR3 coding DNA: TGTGCCAGCAGTTACTCTAGCGGGAGTGGGGGGGAGATGCTGTTTTTT.

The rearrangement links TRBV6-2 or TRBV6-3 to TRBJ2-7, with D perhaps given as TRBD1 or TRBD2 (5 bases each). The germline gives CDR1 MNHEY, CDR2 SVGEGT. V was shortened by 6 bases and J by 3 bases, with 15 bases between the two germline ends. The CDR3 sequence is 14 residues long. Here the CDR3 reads CASRHPGGVYEQYF. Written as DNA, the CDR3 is TGTGCCAGCAGGCATCCTGGGGGAGTCTACGAGCAGTACTTC.

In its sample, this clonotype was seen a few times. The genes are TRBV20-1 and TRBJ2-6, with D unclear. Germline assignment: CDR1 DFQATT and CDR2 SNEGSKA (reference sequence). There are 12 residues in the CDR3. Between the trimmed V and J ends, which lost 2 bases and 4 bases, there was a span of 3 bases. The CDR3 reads CSARFGANVLTF. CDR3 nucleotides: TGCAGTGCTAGATTCGGGGCCAACGTCCTGACTTTC.

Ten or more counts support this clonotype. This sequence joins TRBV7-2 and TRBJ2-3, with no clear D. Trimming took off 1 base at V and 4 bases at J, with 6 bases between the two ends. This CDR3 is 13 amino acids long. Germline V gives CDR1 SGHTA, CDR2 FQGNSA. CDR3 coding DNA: TGTGCCAGCAGCTTAGGTCCGGCAGATACGCAGTATTTT. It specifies CASSLGPADTQYF.

CDR3 in DNA: TGTGCCAGCAGTCCCGTAGGGACAGTTCCCTATGGCTACACCTTC. It encodes CASSPVGTVPYGYTF. The chain has TRBV27 and TRBJ1-2; 7 positions agree with TRBD1. V was pared by 5 bases and J by 4 bases, with 10 bases of the junction left unmatched. The CDR3 contains 15 residues. Germline V lookup: CDR1 MNHEY, CDR2 SMNVEV (reference sequence).

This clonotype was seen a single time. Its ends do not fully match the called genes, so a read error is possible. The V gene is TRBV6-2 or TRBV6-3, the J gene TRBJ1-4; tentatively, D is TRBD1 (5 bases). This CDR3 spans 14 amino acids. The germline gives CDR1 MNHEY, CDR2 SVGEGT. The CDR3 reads CDSSQRLGGEKLFF. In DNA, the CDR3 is TGTGACAGCTCACAGCGCCTCGGGGGTGAAAAACTGTTTTTT.

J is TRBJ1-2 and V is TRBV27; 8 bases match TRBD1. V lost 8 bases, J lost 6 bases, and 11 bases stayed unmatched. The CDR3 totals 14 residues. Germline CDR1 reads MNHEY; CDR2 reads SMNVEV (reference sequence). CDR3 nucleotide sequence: TGTGCCAGCCGCAAGCCAGGACAGGGCAATGGCTACACCTTC. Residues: CASRKPGQGNGYTF.

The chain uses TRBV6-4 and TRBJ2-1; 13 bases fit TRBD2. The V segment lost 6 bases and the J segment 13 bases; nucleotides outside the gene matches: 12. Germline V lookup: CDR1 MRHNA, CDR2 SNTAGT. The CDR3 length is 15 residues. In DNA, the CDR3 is TGTGCCAGCAGAGAACTAGCGGGAGGGCCCGAGGCCCAGTTCTTC. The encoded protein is CASRELAGGPEAQFF.

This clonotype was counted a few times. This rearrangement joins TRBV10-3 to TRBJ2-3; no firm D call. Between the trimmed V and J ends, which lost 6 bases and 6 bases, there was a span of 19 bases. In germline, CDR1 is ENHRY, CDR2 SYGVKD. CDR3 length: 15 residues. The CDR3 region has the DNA TGTGCCATCAGCGTACTCGCCCTGGGGTCGGATACGCAGTATTTT. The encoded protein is CAISVLALGSDTQYF.

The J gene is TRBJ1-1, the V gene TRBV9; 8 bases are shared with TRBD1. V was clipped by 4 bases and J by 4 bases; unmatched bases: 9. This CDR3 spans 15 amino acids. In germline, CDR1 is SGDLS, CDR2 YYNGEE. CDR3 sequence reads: CASSPPTGAGTEAFF. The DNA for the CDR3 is TGTGCCAGCAGCCCTCCGACAGGGGCGGGCACTGAAGCTTTCTTT.

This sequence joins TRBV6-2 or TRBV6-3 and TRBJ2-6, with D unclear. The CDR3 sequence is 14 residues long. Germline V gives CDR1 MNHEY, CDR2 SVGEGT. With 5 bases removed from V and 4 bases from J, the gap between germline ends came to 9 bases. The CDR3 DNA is TGTGCCAGCAGTGTGACCTCCGGGGCCAACGTCCTGACTTTC. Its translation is CASSVTSGANVLTF.

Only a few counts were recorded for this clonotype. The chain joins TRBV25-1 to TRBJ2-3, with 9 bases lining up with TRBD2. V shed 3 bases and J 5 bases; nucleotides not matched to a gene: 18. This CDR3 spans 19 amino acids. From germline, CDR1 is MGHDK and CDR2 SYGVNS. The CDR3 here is CASSDPIGLSGRGGDTQYF. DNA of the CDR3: TGTGCCAGCAGTGACCCAATAGGGCTTAGCGGGAGAGGAGGAGATACGCAGTATTTT.

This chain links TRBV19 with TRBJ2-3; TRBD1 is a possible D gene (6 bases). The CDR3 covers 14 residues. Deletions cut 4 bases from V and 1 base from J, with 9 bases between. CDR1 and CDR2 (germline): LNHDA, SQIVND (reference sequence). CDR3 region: CASSTRQGTDTQYF. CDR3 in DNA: TGTGCCAGTAGTACCCGACAGGGCACAGATACGCAGTATTTT.

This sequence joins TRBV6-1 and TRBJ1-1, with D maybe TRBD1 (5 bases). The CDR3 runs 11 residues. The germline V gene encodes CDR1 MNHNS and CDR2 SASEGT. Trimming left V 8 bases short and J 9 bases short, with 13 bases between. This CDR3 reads CASDFGGKAFF. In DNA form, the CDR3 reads TGTGCCAGCGATTTCGGGGGGAAAGCTTTCTTT.

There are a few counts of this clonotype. The DNA of the CDR3 is TGCAGTGCTAGAGAACCAGAGTTTACCTACAATGAGCAGTTCTTC. This gives the protein CSAREPEFTYNEQFF. The chain is built from TRBV20-1 and TRBJ2-1; no clear D. Germline loops: CDR1 DFQATT, CDR2 SNEGSKA (reference sequence). The ends were cut back, 0 bases at V and 2 bases at J, with 11 bases in the middle. This CDR3 has 15 amino acids.

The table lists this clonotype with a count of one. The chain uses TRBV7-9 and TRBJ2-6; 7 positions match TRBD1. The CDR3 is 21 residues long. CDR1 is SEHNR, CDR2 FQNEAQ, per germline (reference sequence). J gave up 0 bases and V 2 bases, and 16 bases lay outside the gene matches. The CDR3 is CASSLNLPVGTASSGANVLTF. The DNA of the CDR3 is TGTGCCAGCAGCTTAAACCTCCCGGTGGGGACAGCAAGCTCTGGGGCCAACGTCCTGACTTTC. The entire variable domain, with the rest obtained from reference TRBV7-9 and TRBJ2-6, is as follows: DTGVSQNPRHKITKRGQNVTFRCDPISEHNRLYWYRQTLGQGPEFLTYFQNEAQLEKSRLLSDRFSAERPKGSFSTLEIQRTEQGDSAMYLCASSLNLPVGTASSGANVLTFGAGSRLTVL.

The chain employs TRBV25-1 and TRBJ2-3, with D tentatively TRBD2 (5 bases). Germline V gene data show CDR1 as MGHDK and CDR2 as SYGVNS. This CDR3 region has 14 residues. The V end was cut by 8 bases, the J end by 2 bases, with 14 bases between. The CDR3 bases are TGTGCCAGCTACAGTGGCGGGCTCACAGATACGCAGTATTTT. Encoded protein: CASYSGGLTDTQYF.

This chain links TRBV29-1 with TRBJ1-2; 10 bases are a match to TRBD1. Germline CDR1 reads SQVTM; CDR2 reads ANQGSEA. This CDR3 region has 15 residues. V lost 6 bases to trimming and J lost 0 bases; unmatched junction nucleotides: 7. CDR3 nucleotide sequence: TGCAGCGTCGGACAGGGGGGACTTTCTAACTATGGCTACACCTTC. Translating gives CSVGQGGLSNYGYTF.

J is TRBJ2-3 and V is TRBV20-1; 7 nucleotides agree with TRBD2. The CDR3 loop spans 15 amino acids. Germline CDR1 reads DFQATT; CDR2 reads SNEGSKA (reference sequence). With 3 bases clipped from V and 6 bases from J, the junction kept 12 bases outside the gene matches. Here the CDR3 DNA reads TGCAGTGCTAGGGGGAGCGGGACGACTAGGGATACGCAGTATTTT. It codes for CSARGSGTTRDTQYF.

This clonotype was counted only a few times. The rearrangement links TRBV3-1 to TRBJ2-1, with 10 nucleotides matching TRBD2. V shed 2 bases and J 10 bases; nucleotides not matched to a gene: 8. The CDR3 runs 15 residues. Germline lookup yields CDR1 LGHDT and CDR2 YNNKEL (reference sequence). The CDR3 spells CASSQLAGEWYEQFF. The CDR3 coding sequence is TGTGCCAGCAGCCAACTAGCGGGAGAGTGGTACGAGCAGTTCTTC.

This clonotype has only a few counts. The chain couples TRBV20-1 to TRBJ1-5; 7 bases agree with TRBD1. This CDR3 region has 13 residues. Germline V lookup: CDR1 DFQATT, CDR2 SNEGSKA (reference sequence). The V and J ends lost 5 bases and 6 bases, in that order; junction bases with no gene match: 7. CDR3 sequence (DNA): TGCAGTGCTCGGTACAGGGGCGGTCAGCCCCAGCATTTT. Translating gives CSARYRGGQPQHF.

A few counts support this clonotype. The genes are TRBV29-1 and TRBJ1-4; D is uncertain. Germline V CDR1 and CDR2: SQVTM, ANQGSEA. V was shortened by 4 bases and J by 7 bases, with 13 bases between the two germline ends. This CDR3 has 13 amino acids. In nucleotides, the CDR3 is TGCAGCGTTGGACATACCGCGGGTGAAAAACTGTTTTTT. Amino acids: CSVGHTAGEKLFF.

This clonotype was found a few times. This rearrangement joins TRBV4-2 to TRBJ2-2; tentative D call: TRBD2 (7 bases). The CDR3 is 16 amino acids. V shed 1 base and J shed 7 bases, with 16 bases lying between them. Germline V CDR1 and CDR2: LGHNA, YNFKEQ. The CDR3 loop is CASSQADGGPGGELFF. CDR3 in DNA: TGTGCCAGCAGCCAAGCCGACGGGGGGCCGGGCGGGGAGCTGTTTTTT.

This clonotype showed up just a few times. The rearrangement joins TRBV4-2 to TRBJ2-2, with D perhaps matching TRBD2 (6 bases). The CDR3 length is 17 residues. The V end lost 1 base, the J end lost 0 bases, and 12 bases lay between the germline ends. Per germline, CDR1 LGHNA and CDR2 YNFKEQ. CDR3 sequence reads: CASSQVRDSSNTGELFF. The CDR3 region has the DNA TGTGCCAGCAGCCAAGTAAGGGACTCTTCGAACACCGGGGAGCTGTTTTTT.

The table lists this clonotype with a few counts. The CDR3 coding sequence is TGTGCCAGCAGGACCCGGGACGGGAACTACGAGCAGTACTTC. Translating it yields CASRTRDGNYEQYF. The chain recombines TRBV6-1 with TRBJ2-7; D is perhaps TRBD1 or TRBD2 (5 bases each). The CDR3 contains 14 residues. Trimming removed 6 bases from V and 3 bases from J, with 15 bases in between. The germline V gene has CDR1 MNHNS and CDR2 SASEGT.

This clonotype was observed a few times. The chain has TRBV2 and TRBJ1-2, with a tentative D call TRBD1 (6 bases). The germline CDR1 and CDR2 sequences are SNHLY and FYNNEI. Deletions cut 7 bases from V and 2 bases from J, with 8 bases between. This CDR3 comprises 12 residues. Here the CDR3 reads CASKDSNYGYTF. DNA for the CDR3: TGTGCCAGCAAGGACAGCAACTATGGCTACACCTTC.